A few counts support the clone carrying this T cell receptor (beta chain). As yet, its antigen is unknown. Trimming removed 5 bases from V and 5 bases from J; junction bases left unmatched: 17. The germline CDR1 and CDR2 sequences are SEHNR and FQNEAQ (reference sequence). CDR3 size: 17 residues. These data come from a study of CD8+ T cells in alopecia areata. The study, taken as a whole, reports: An increase in clonality over normal scalp was evident in lesional scalp, especially alopecia totalis/universalis. Scalp repertoires also include resident alphabeta T cells from normal skin. With patients, TCR sharing proved less clear than in mice, a difference possibly related to HLA.

Cell sorting was applied to PBMCs, and CD4+ and CD8+ T cells were collected. Sequencing used cDNA as its template, made by extracting RNA and reverse transcribing it. Method: immunoSEQ multiplex PCR; TCRdb's copy keeps in-frame clones and lacks some. Here the sample spans 110,000 to 150,000 clones, 62% being singletons. The TCR was taken from a human donor in good health. The sample taken for sequencing was CD8+ T cells sorted from blood. V and J are TRBV7-9 and TRBJ2-5; TRBD2 aligns across 7 bases. CDR3 in DNA: TGTGCCAGCAGCCAGGCGCGGGAGATAGCGGGTCGGGAGACCCAGTACTTC. This gives the protein CASSQAREIAGRETQYF.